Each of the 29 T cell receptor beta chains below was sequenced from the same sample in a study of blood T cell repertoires in COVID-19. Sequencing used immunoSEQ multiplex PCR; TCRdb keeps in-frame clones, though not all of them. The sample consists of approximately 450,000 clones, roughly 85% of them appearing once. The sample was PBMCs or T cells enriched from blood (not recorded which). The origin of the receptors is a woman between 18 and 30 years old with acute COVID-19.

J is TRBJ2-1 and V is TRBV2, with TRBD1 identical over 7 bases. Germline lookup yields CDR1 SNHLY and CDR2 FYNNEI. The ends lost 7 bases at V and 7 bases at J; junction bases unmatched: 10. This CDR3 has 14 amino acids. Written as DNA, the CDR3 is TGTGCCAGCACTACTAACAACAGGGGTAATGAGCAGTTCTTC. It is translated as CASTTNNRGNEQFF.

Turning to this clone: At one end, the junction sequence differs from germline, possibly due to a read error. The J gene is TRBJ2-2, the V gene TRBV11-2, with D perhaps TRBD1 (6 bases). CDR1 and CDR2 (germline): SGHAT, FQNNGV. The CDR3 totals 16 residues. CDR3 amino acids: CASSFASTGNAGELFF. The CDR3 nucleotides read TGTGCCAGCAGCTTTGCTTCCACAGGGAACGCCGGGGAGCTGTTTTTT. The full variable domain, rest sourced from reference TRBV11-2 and TRBJ2-2, is EAGVAQSPRYKIIEKRQSVAFWCNPISGHATLYWYQQILGQGPKLLIQFQNNGVVDDSQLPKDRFSAERLKGVDSTLKIQPAKLEDSAVYLCASSFASTGNAGELFFGEGSRLTVL.

The rearrangement links TRBV6-5 to TRBJ2-7; 10 nucleotides agree with TRBD1. V trimming: 4 bases; J trimming: 3 bases; junction bases outside the gene matches: 3. CDR3 length: 14 residues. Germline CDR1 and CDR2: MNHEY and SVGAGI. The CDR3 DNA follows: TGTGCCAGCAGTTTAAGGACAGGGGGCTACGAGCAGTACTTC. This sequence encodes CASSLRTGGYEQYF.

The sample holds a few counts of this clone. The gene calls are TRBV11-2 and TRBJ1-1; 7 nucleotides align to TRBD1. The germline V gene encodes CDR1 SGHAT and CDR2 FQNNGV. This CDR3 is built from 17 residues. Germline trimming cut 4 bases from V and 0 bases from J; bases unmatched to any gene: 11. CDR3 DNA: TGTGCCAGCAGCTCCGGGACAGCTCATTACATGAACACTGAAGCTTTCTTT. Residues: CASSSGTAHYMNTEAFF.

This clone appeared a few times. The chain has TRBV12-3 or TRBV12-4 and TRBJ1-2; D is unclear. The V gene lost 8 bases and the J gene lost 7 bases, with 14 bases spanning the gap. This CDR3 has 12 amino acids. CDR3 DNA sequence: TGTGCCAGCTCTTATCCACGTAGTGGCTACACCTTC. Translating gives CASSYPRSGYTF.

Remarks on this clone: The junction differs from germline at one of its ends, possibly a read error. This sequence joins TRBV7-7 and TRBJ2-1; 10 nucleotides match TRBD1. CDR1 is SSHAT, CDR2 FNYEAQ, per germline (reference sequence). The CDR3 contains 15 residues. CDR3 DNA: TGTGCTAGCAGCTTAGGGGACAGGGGCCTTTCTGAGCAGTTCTTC. Residues: CASSLGDRGLSEQFF.

The chain is built from TRBV29-1 and TRBJ2-3; maybe TRBD2 (6 bases). CDR1 is SQVTM, CDR2 ANQGSEA, per germline. Trimming cost V 4 bases and J 0 bases, with 8 bases left between them. The CDR3 is 13 residues long. This chain's CDR3 is CSVARGSTDTQYF. CDR3 nucleotide sequence: TGCAGCGTTGCTCGGGGGAGCACAGATACGCAGTATTTT.

The chain uses TRBV27 and TRBJ2-1; D is unresolved. The CDR3 is 13 residues long. V lost 2 bases to trimming and J lost 5 bases, with 7 bases between them. In germline, CDR1 is MNHEY, CDR2 SMNVEV (reference sequence). The CDR3 loop reads CASSLVQNNEQFF. The CDR3, as DNA: TGTGCCAGCAGTTTAGTCCAGAACAATGAGCAGTTCTTC.

The V and J genes are TRBV7-9 and TRBJ1-1, with no clear D. The germline CDR1 and CDR2 sequences are SEHNR and FQNEAQ (reference sequence). V was pared by 1 base and J by 0 bases, with 12 bases between. This CDR3 has 16 residues. CDR3 in amino acids: CASSLDRQVLNTEAFF. DNA of the CDR3: TGTGCCAGCAGCTTAGATAGGCAGGTCCTGAACACTGAAGCTTTCTTT.

The chain uses TRBV11-2 and TRBJ2-7; 9 bases are shared with TRBD1. The CDR3 length is 14 residues. The V gene end was trimmed by 5 bases and the J gene end by 4 bases; junction bases not matched to a gene: 6. The V gene's germline CDR1 is SGHAT and CDR2 FQNNGV. CDR3 loop: CASSPSGTGYEQYF. The CDR3, as DNA: TGTGCCAGCAGCCCGAGTGGGACAGGGTACGAGCAGTACTTC.

This chain uses TRBV6-5 with TRBJ2-5; TRBD1 matches at 10 bases. Germline CDR1 and CDR2: MNHEY and SVGAGI. CDR3 size: 16 residues. After removal of 3 bases from V and 5 bases from J, the junction contained 9 bases not matched to a gene. The CDR3 region has the DNA TGTGCCAGCAGTTATTCCGGGACAGGGGATGAGGAGACCCAGTACTTC. This codes for CASSYSGTGDEETQYF.

This sequence joins TRBV10-3 and TRBJ2-5; 10 bases map to TRBD2. Looked up from germline, CDR1 is ENHRY and CDR2 is SYGVKD. The junction had 9 bases not matched to a gene; V was cut back by 8 bases and J by 9 bases. This CDR3 comprises 13 residues. In DNA, the CDR3 is TGTGCCATCTCCAGCGGGGGGGCCTGGGCCCAGTACTTC. This encodes CAISSGGAWAQYF.

V and J are TRBV3-1 (or the pseudogene TRBV3-2) and TRBJ1-5; no clear D. In germline, CDR1 is LGHDT, CDR2 YNNKEL (reference sequence). This CDR3 contains 15 residues. The V end was cut by 2 bases, the J end by 3 bases, with 11 bases between. The CDR3 nucleotides are TGTGCCAGCAGCCAATCTTTCAGAAACAATCAGCCCCAGCATTTT. It encodes CASSQSFRNNQPQHF.

The chain joins TRBV27 to TRBJ2-7, with 7 nucleotides matching TRBD1. Germline CDR1 reads MNHEY; CDR2 reads SMNVEV (reference sequence). V was pared by 5 bases and J by 3 bases, with 4 bases of the junction left unmatched. CDR3 length equals 13 residues. CDR3 coding DNA: TGTGCCAGCAGTGGGACAGCACACTACGAGCAGTACTTC. Its translation is CASSGTAHYEQYF.

The count of this clone is one. The V gene is TRBV7-9, the J gene TRBJ1-6, with D uncertain. The V end lost 5 bases, the J end lost 7 bases, and 15 bases lay between the germline ends. Germline V lookup: CDR1 SEHNR, CDR2 FQNEAQ (reference sequence). CDR3 length: 15 amino acids. CDR3 DNA: TGTGCCAGCAGCGAGGCAGGTAGAGGGAATTCACCCCTCCACTTT. Protein: CASSEAGRGNSPLHF.

The table lists this clone with a count of one. The CDR3 bases are TGTGCCAGCAGTTTAAGAGTTGGCTACACCTTC. This codes for CASSLRVGYTF. The J gene is TRBJ1-2, the V gene TRBV28, with D unclear. The germline V gene has CDR1 MDHEN and CDR2 SYDVKM. V dropped 2 bases and J dropped 7 bases, with 5 bases sitting between them. This CDR3 contains 11 residues.

V is TRBV29-1 and J is TRBJ2-7; the D gene is possibly TRBD2 (6 bases). Germline lookup yields CDR1 SQVTM and CDR2 ANQGSEA. Trimming pared 4 bases from V and 7 bases from J, leaving 14 bases between. The length of the CDR3 is 12 residues. CDR3 in amino acids: CSVGDWGSEQYF. CDR3 sequence (DNA): TGCAGCGTTGGGGACTGGGGTTCAGAGCAGTACTTC.

There are a few counts of this clone. The chain joins TRBV7-8 to TRBJ2-3, with TRBD1 matching 7 bases. Unmatched junction bases numbered 5, after V lost 3 bases and J lost 2 bases. Germline CDR1 SGHVS, CDR2 FQNEAQ. The CDR3 is made up of 15 amino acids. CDR3 protein: CASSLYRGPTDTQYF. The CDR3 nucleotides read TGTGCCAGCAGCTTGTACAGGGGTCCCACAGATACGCAGTATTTT.

This chain links TRBV27 with TRBJ2-7; a weak D match, TRBD1 (6 bases). V gave up 5 bases and J gave up 2 bases, with 13 bases separating them. The CDR3 extends over 14 amino acids. CDR1 and CDR2 from the germline V gene are MNHEY and SMNVEV (reference sequence). The CDR3 spells CASSARGAAYEQYF. The CDR3 DNA follows: TGTGCCAGCAGTGCCAGGGGAGCAGCCTACGAGCAGTACTTC.

This chain uses TRBV11-2 with TRBJ1-1, with D perhaps matching TRBD1 (5 bases). CDR3 length equals 12 residues. Germline CDR1 SGHAT, CDR2 FQNNGV. V lost 1 base and J 7 bases, leaving 7 bases between the germline ends. The CDR3 region is CASSLGRGEAFF. The DNA for the CDR3 is TGTGCCAGCAGCTTAGGAAGGGGTGAAGCTTTCTTT. Full variable domain (rest looked up from reference TRBV11-2 and TRBJ1-1): EAGVAQSPRYKIIEKRQSVAFWCNPISGHATLYWYQQILGQGPKLLIQFQNNGVVDDSQLPKDRFSAERLKGVDSTLKIQPAKLEDSAVYLCASSLGRGEAFFGQGTRLTVV.

The chain employs TRBV5-5 and TRBJ1-4; no clear D gene. The germline CDR1 and CDR2 sequences are SGHKS and YYEKEE (reference sequence). V shed 2 bases and J shed 4 bases, with 12 bases lying between them. The CDR3 has 15 amino acids. The CDR3 region has the DNA TGTGCCAGCAGCTTTTCGACTGGCTATAATGAAAAACTGTTTTTT. Amino acids: CASSFSTGYNEKLFF.

This chain connects TRBV5-5 to TRBJ1-4; possibly TRBD1 for D (6 bases). V shed 2 bases and J shed 3 bases, with 11 bases lying between them. The CDR3 consists of 15 residues. Germline V lookup: CDR1 SGHKS, CDR2 YYEKEE (reference sequence). In DNA, the CDR3 is TGTGCCAGCAGCTTTAGAGACAGGTCTAATGAAAAACTGTTTTTT. This gives the protein CASSFRDRSNEKLFF. The complete variable domain, with remaining parts taken from reference TRBV5-5 and TRBJ1-4, reads DAGVTQSPTHLIKTRGQQVTLRCSPISGHKSVSWYQQVLGQGPQFIFQYYEKEERGRGNFPDRFSARQFPNYSSELNVNALLLGDSALYLCASSFRDRSNEKLFFGSGTQLSVL.

J is TRBJ2-5 and V is TRBV25-1, with 8 bases lining up with TRBD1. CDR1 is MGHDK and CDR2 is SYGVNS in the germline V gene. The J segment lost 1 base and the V segment lost 7 bases, leaving 8 bases of the junction unmatched. The CDR3 loop spans 15 amino acids. The CDR3 here is CASNPTGGPQETQYF. CDR3 in DNA: TGTGCCAGCAACCCAACAGGGGGACCCCAAGAGACCCAGTACTTC.

V is TRBV6-4 and J is TRBJ1-1, with 7 bases matching TRBD1. Germline V lookup: CDR1 MRHNA, CDR2 SNTAGT. The V gene end was trimmed by 3 bases and the J gene end by 1 base; junction bases not matched to a gene: 5. CDR3 size: 15 residues. CDR3 bases: TGTGCCAGCAGTGAGACCCAGGGGGGGAACACTGAAGCTTTCTTT. Its protein is CASSETQGGNTEAFF.

The chain joins TRBV6-5 to TRBJ2-7, with 8 bases matching TRBD2. Germline lookup yields CDR1 MNHEY and CDR2 SVGAGI. The CDR3 sequence is 15 residues long. V was pared by 6 bases and J by 0 bases, with 7 bases of the junction left unmatched. CDR3 amino acids: CASRPSGGHSYEQYF. The CDR3 region has the DNA TGTGCCAGCAGACCCAGCGGGGGACACTCCTACGAGCAGTACTTC.

The chain uses TRBV6-2 or TRBV6-3 and TRBJ1-1; 7 bases map to TRBD1. The CDR3 totals 13 residues. Trimming cost V 2 bases and J 7 bases; bases outside gene matches: 4. CDR1 MNHEY and CDR2 SVGEGT come from the germline V gene. The CDR3 protein is CASSYMRDSEAFF. The CDR3 coding sequence is TGTGCCAGCAGTTACATGAGGGACAGTGAAGCTTTCTTT.

V is TRBV7-9 and J is TRBJ2-7, with TRBD1 identical over 9 bases. Germline-derived CDR1 and CDR2 are SEHNR and FQNEAQ (reference sequence). V lost 2 bases, J lost 2 bases, and 7 bases stayed unmatched. This CDR3 region has 16 residues. CDR3 DNA sequence: TGTGCCAGCAGCTTACGAGACAGGGGGACCCCCTACGAGCAGTACTTC. Amino acids: CASSLRDRGTPYEQYF.

V gene TRBV13 combines with J gene TRBJ2-2, with 10 bases matching TRBD1. Trimming cost V 1 base and J 2 bases; bases outside gene matches: 4. CDR3 size: 17 residues. Germline CDR1 PRHDT, CDR2 FYEKMQ (reference sequence). The CDR3 nucleotides are TGTGCCAGCAGCTTAGAAGGACAGGGGGTAAACACCGGGGAGCTGTTTTTT. Translating it yields CASSLEGQGVNTGELFF.

J is TRBJ2-1 and V is TRBV21-1; TRBD2 reflects the table's D call only, with no check against the DNA. TRBV21-1 is termed a pseudogene. This CDR3 region has 15 residues. The CDR3 DNA reads as TGTGCCAGCATCCCAGCGGGAGATTCCTACAATGAGCAGTTCTTC. Translation: CASIPAGDSYNEQFF.